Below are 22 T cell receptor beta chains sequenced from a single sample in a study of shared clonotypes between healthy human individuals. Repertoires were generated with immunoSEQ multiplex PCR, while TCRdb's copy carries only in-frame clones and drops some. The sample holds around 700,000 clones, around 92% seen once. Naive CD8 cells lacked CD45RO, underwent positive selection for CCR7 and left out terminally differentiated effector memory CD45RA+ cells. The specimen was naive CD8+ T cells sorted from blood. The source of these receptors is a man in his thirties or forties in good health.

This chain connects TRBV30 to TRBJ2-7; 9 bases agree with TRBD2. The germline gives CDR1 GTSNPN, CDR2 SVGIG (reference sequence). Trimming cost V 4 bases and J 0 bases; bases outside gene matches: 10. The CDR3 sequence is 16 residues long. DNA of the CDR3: TGTGCCTGGATCCCCGGGACTAGCATAAGCTCCTACGAGCAGTACTTC. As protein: CAWIPGTSISSYEQYF.

The CDR3 nucleotides are TGTGCCATCAGTGACCCGGACAGGGGGTTTGAAGCTTTCTTT. The encoded protein is CAISDPDRGFEAFF. V and J are TRBV10-3 and TRBJ1-1, with 10 positions matching TRBD1. Germline CDR1 and CDR2: ENHRY and SYGVKD. The CDR3 is 14 amino acids. J gave up 7 bases and V 3 bases, and 5 bases lay outside the gene matches.

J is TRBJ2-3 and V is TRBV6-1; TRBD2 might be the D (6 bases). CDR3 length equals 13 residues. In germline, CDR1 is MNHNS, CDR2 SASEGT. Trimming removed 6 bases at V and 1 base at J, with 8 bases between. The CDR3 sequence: CASRPSGTDTQYF. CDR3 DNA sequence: TGTGCCAGCAGGCCTAGCGGCACAGATACGCAGTATTTT.

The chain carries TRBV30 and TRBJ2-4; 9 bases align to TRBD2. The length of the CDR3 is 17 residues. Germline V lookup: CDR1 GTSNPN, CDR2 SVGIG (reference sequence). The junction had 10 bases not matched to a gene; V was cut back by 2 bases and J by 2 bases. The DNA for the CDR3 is TGTGCCTGGAGTCCCATCGCGGGAGGGCCTTCCAAAAACATTCAGTACTTC. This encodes CAWSPIAGGPSKNIQYF.

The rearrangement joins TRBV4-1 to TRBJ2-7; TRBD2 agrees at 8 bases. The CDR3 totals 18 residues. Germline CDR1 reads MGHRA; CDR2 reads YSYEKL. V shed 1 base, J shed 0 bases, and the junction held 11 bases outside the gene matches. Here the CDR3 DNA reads TGCGCCAGCAGCCAAGCTCCGATTACTAGCGGTAGCTCCTACGAGCAGTACTTC. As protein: CASSQAPITSGSSYEQYF.

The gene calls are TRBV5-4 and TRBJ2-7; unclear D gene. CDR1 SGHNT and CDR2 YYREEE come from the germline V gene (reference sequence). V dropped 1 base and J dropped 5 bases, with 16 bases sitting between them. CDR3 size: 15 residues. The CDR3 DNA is TGTGCCAGCAGCTTGCCCCAGTCGGACGTTGACGAGCAGTACTTC. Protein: CASSLPQSDVDEQYF.

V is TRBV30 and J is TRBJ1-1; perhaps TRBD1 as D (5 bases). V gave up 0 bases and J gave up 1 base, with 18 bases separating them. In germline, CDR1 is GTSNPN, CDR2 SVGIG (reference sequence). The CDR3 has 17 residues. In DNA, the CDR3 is TGTGCCTGGAGTGTACAAGGGAAGGGGTGGGAGAACACTGAAGCTTTCTTT. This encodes CAWSVQGKGWENTEAFF.

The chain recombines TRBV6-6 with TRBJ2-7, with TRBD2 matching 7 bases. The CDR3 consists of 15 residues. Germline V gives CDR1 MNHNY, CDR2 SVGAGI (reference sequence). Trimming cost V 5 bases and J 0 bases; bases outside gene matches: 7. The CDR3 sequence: CASSDPRESSYEQYF. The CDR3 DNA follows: TGTGCCAGCAGTGACCCGCGGGAGAGCTCCTACGAGCAGTACTTC.

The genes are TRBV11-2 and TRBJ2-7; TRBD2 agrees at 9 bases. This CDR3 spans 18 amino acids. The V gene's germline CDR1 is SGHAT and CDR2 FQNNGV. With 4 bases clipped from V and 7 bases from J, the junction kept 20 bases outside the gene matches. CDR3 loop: CASSSTSPQLAGQGEQYF. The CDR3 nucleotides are TGTGCCAGCAGCTCCACATCCCCTCAACTAGCGGGCCAAGGTGAGCAGTACTTC.

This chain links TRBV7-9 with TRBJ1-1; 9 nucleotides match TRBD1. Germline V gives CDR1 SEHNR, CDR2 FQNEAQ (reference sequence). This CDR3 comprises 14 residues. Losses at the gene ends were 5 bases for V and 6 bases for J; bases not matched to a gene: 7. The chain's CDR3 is CASSTTGGRSEAFF. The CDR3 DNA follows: TGTGCCAGCAGCACCACAGGGGGCCGCTCTGAAGCTTTCTTT.

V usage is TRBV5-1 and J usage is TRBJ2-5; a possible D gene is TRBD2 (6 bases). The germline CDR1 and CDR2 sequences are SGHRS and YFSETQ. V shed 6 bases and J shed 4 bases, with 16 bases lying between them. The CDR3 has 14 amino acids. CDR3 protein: CASKARGGTETQYF. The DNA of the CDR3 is TGCGCCAGCAAGGCCCGTGGAGGGACAGAGACCCAGTACTTC.

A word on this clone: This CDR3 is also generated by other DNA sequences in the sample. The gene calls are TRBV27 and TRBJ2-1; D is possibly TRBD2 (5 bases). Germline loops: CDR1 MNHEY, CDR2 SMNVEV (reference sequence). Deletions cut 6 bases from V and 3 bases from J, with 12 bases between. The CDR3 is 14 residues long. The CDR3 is CASSPTGLYNEQFF. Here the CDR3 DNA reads TGTGCCAGCAGCCCGACTGGACTCTACAATGAGCAGTTCTTC.

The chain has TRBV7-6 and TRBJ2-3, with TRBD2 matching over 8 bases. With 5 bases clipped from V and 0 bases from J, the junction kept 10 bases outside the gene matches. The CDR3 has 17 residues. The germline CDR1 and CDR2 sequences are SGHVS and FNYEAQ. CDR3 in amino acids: CASSNELAEPSTDTQYF. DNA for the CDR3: TGTGCCAGCAGCAACGAACTAGCGGAGCCTAGCACAGATACGCAGTATTTT.

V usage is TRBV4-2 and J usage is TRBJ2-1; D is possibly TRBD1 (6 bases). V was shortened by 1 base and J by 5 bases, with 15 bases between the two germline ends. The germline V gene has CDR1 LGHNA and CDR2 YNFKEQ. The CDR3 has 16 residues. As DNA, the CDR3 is TGTGCCAGCAGCCAAGTTGGACAGCTCCCCGACAATGAGCAGTTCTTC. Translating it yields CASSQVGQLPDNEQFF.

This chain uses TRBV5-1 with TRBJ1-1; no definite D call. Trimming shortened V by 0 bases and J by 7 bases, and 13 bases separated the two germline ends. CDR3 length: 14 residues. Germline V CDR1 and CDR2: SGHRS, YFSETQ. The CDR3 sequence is CASSLGHTIGEAFF. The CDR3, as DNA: TGCGCCAGCAGCTTGGGTCACACAATTGGTGAAGCTTTCTTT.

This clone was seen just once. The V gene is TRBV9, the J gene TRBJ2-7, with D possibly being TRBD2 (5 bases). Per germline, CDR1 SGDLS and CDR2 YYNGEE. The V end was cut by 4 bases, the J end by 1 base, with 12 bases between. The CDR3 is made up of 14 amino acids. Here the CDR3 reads CASSPVGGSYEQYF. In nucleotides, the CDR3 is TGTGCCAGCAGCCCGGTTGGAGGATCCTACGAGCAGTACTTC.

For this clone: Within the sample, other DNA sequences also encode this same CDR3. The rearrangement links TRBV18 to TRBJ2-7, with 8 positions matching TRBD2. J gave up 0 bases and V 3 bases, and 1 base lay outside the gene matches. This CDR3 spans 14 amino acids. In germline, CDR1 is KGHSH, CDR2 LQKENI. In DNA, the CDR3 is TGTGCCAGCTCACCGGCGGGAGGCTCCTACGAGCAGTACTTC. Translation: CASSPAGGSYEQYF.

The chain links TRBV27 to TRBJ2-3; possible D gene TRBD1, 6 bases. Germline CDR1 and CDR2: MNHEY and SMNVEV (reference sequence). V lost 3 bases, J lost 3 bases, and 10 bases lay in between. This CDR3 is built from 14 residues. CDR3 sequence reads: CASSLGAWTDTQYF. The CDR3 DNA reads TGTGCCAGCAGTTTGGGGGCCTGGACAGATACGCAGTATTTT.

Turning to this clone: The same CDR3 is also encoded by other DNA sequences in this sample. This chain's CDR3 is CASSDGTSGYNEQFF. The CDR3 DNA reads TGTGCCAGCAGTGACGGGACTAGCGGGTACAATGAGCAGTTCTTC. The chain couples TRBV27 to TRBJ2-1; 12 bases agree with TRBD2. With 5 bases clipped from V and 4 bases from J, the junction kept 3 bases outside the gene matches. Germline V gene sequence: CDR1 MNHEY, CDR2 SMNVEV (reference sequence). CDR3 size: 15 residues.

The CDR3 reads CATSRLHPANTGELFF. The CDR3 coding sequence is TGTGCCACCAGCAGACTGCACCCCGCGAACACCGGGGAGCTGTTTTTT. The chain joins TRBV15 to TRBJ2-2; D unclear. V was clipped by 2 bases and J by 0 bases, with 10 bases between them. This CDR3 has 16 amino acids. Per the germline V gene, CDR1 is LNHNV and CDR2 is YYDKDF (reference sequence).

The DNA for the CDR3 is TGTGCCAGCAGCCCTCCGGGACACTCAAACATTCAGTACTTC. It yields the protein CASSPPGHSNIQYF. V is TRBV7-9 and J is TRBJ2-4; TRBD1 is a possible D gene (6 bases). V lost 5 bases, J lost 6 bases, and 14 bases lay in between. The CDR3 has 14 amino acids. Germline assignment: CDR1 SEHNR and CDR2 FQNEAQ (reference sequence).

The CDR3 DNA reads as TGTGCCACCAGCAGAGAATTCTCTCTAACAGGGATCTACGAGCAGTACTTC. Translation: CATSREFSLTGIYEQYF. The J gene is TRBJ2-7, the V gene TRBV15, with D perhaps matching TRBD1 (6 bases). CDR3 length: 17 residues. V gave up 0 bases and J gave up 3 bases, with 18 bases separating them. Germline assignment: CDR1 LNHNV and CDR2 YYDKDF (reference sequence).